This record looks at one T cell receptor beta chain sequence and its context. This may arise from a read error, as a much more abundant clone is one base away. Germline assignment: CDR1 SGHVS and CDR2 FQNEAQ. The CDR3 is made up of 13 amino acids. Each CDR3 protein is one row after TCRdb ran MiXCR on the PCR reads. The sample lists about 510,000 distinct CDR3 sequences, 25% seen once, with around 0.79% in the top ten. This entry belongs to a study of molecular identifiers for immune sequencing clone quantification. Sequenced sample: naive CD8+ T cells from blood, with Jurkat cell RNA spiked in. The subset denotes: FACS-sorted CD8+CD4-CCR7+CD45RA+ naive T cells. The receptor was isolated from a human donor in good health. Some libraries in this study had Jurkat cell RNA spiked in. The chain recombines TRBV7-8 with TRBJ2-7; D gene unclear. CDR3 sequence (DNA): TGTGCCGGCAGCAGCCCTCTCTCCTACGAGCAGTACTTC. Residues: CAGSSPLSYEQYF.